The rows below give T cell receptor beta chains drawn from one sample of a study of patients and donors after allogeneic stem cell transplantation. TCRdb passed the RT-PCR reads through MiXCR, listing each CDR3 protein once. The data contain around 240,000 distinct CDR3 sequences, 13% to 15% of them singletons. The source material was blood, either unsorted or a sorted T cell fraction (not recorded which). The receptors derive from a human donor who was either an allogeneic HSCT recipient or a stem cell or donor lymphocyte infusion donor (not recorded which). It is not recorded whose cells these are; they may come from a transplant donor. The CDR3 runs from the conserved cysteine through the conserved F or W. The order of the fields is V gene, J gene, CDR3 protein.

v_call: TRBV7-2; j_call: TRBJ2-1; cdr3_aa: CASSEGQLYNEQFF
v_call: TRBV7-8; j_call: TRBJ2-1; cdr3_aa: CASSVTSGRADEQFF
v_call: TRBV6-6; j_call: TRBJ2-7; cdr3_aa: CASASGTKNEQYF
v_call: TRBV6-2/TRBV6-3; j_call: TRBJ1-1; cdr3_aa: CASRPGQGISEAFF
v_call: TRBV24-1; j_call: TRBJ2-2; cdr3_aa: CATSTRNTGELFF
v_call: TRBV6-1; j_call: TRBJ1-1; cdr3_aa: CASRVGGQMNTEAFF
v_call: TRBV5-1; j_call: TRBJ1-5; cdr3_aa: CASSLSAGQPQHF
v_call: TRBV7-8; j_call: TRBJ1-6; cdr3_aa: CASSSGQGDNSPLHF
v_call: TRBV12-3/TRBV12-4; j_call: TRBJ1-4; cdr3_aa: CASSSGTGFGEKLFF
v_call: TRBV6-2/TRBV6-3; j_call: TRBJ2-2; cdr3_aa: CASRLRTGGGTGELFF
v_call: TRBV5-1; j_call: TRBJ1-1; cdr3_aa: CASSEGGIEAFF
v_call: TRBV7-2; j_call: TRBJ2-5; cdr3_aa: CASSLLSFARYQETQYF
v_call: TRBV2; j_call: TRBJ2-6; cdr3_aa: CATSNLEANVLTF
v_call: TRBV5-4; j_call: TRBJ1-1; cdr3_aa: CASSPRGSGTEAFF
v_call: TRBV5-1; j_call: TRBJ2-3; cdr3_aa: CASSLIGTAKSYGTQYF
v_call: TRBV6-1; j_call: TRBJ1-1; cdr3_aa: CASRDRAVSEAFF
v_call: TRBV10-3; j_call: TRBJ2-2; cdr3_aa: CAISDSSIGELFF
v_call: TRBV12-3/TRBV12-4; j_call: TRBJ2-3; cdr3_aa: CASSLANPPFGILSDTQYF
v_call: TRBV3-1; j_call: TRBJ1-2; cdr3_aa: CASSHAALRYGYTF
v_call: TRBV19; j_call: TRBJ1-2; cdr3_aa: CASSARQVSYGYTF
v_call: TRBV14; j_call: TRBJ1-1; cdr3_aa: CASSQVLTGEAFF
v_call: TRBV25-1; j_call: TRBJ2-4; cdr3_aa: CASSPLAGDKNIQYF
v_call: TRBV6-2/TRBV6-3; j_call: TRBJ2-7; cdr3_aa: CASSYPRGRGPGEQYF
v_call: TRBV7-9; j_call: TRBJ1-1; cdr3_aa: CASSRGRNTEAFF
v_call: TRBV6-2/TRBV6-3; j_call: TRBJ1-1; cdr3_aa: CASSYSAGRNTEAFF
v_call: TRBV20-1; j_call: TRBJ1-6; cdr3_aa: CSASPGPNNSPLHF
v_call: TRBV30; j_call: TRBJ1-1; cdr3_aa: CAWSKTTPNTEAFF
v_call: TRBV2; j_call: TRBJ1-1; cdr3_aa: CASRPNSDTEAFF
v_call: TRBV9; j_call: TRBJ2-3; cdr3_aa: CASSVHLATDTQYF
v_call: TRBV18; j_call: TRBJ2-7; cdr3_aa: CASSPLTGGYEQYF
v_call: TRBV5-1; j_call: TRBJ2-5; cdr3_aa: CASSLRGVETQYF
v_call: TRBV9; j_call: TRBJ2-3; cdr3_aa: CASSKRFTDTQYF
v_call: TRBV12-3/TRBV12-4; j_call: TRBJ1-1; cdr3_aa: CASSKAGNTEAFF
v_call: TRBV10-3; j_call: TRBJ2-3; cdr3_aa: CAISKTDTQYF
v_call: TRBV20-1; j_call: TRBJ1-6; cdr3_aa: CSGTGMGNSPLHF
v_call: TRBV7-3; j_call: TRBJ1-6; cdr3_aa: CASSLDPAGNSPLHF
v_call: TRBV3-1; j_call: TRBJ2-5; cdr3_aa: CASSLAGAGETQYF
v_call: TRBV24-1; j_call: TRBJ2-3; cdr3_aa: CATSDLRQVDTDTQYF
v_call: TRBV30; j_call: TRBJ1-2; cdr3_aa: CAWRPAYGYTF
v_call: TRBV12-3/TRBV12-4; j_call: TRBJ1-6; cdr3_aa: CASSLAQFYNSPLHF